The clone carrying this TCR beta chain was seen repeatedly, ten times or more. Its antigen is unknown. Amplification of TCR beta CDR3 regions was performed using RNA transcripts as template. First-round RT-PCR of the TCR CDR3 relied on the HTBI primer set. TCRdb recomputed calls from the multiplex PCR reads with MiXCR, one row per CDR3 protein. Here the sample spans 730,000 or so distinct CDR3 sequences, roughly a sixth being singletons. The record originates from a study of T cells in Graves' hyperthyroidism and ophthalmopathy. V was clipped by 0 bases and J by 1 base, with 10 bases between them. CDR1 SGHRS and CDR2 YFSETQ come from the germline V gene. CDR3 length: 15 residues. Study-wide results and caveats: Stable hyperthyroidism and ophthalmopathy were separated using 13 V-J signatures. Blood also held most thyroid clonotypes expanded beyond 0.001.

This clonotype was sampled from a woman aged 45 to 65 with Graves' hyperthyroidism that later progressed to Graves' ophthalmopathy. Material for sequencing was blood. This chain connects TRBV5-1 to TRBJ1-1; no firm D call. CDR3 nucleotides: TGCGCCAGCAGCTTGGGGGAGAGAGGGAACACTGAAGCTTTCTTT. Encoded protein: CASSLGERGNTEAFF.